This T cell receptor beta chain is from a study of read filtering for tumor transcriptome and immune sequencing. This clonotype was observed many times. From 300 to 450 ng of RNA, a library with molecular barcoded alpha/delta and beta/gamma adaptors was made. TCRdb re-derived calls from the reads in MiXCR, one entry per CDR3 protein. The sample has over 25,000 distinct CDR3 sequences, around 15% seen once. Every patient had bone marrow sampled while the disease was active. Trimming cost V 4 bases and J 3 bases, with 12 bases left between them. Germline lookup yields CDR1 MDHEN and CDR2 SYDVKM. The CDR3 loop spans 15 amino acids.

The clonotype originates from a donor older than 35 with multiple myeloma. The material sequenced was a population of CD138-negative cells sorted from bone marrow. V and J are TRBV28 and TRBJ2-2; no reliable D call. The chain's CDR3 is CASSYSARYTGELFF. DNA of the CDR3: TGTGCCAGCAGTTATTCGGCCAGGTACACCGGGGAGCTGTTTTTT. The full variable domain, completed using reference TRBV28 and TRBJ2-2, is DVKVTQSSRYLVKRTGEKVFLECVQDMDHENMFWYRQDPGLGLRLIYFSYDVKMKEKGDIPEGYSVSREKKERFSLILESASTNQTSMYLCASSYSARYTGELFFGEGSRLTVL.